One and the same sample provided the 13 T cell receptor beta chains below, sequenced in a study of molecular identifiers for immune sequencing clone quantification. One entry per CDR3 protein, called by TCRdb with MiXCR from the PCR reads. The table lists fewer than 350,000 distinct CDR3 sequences, roughly 23% of them singletons. Sample: naive CD8+ T cells from blood, with Jurkat cell RNA spiked in. Subset meaning: FACS-sorted CD8+CD4-CCR7+CD45RA+ naive T cells. Every receptor here comes from a human donor in good health. Some libraries in this study had Jurkat cell RNA spiked in.

This clonotype was detected ten times or more. CDR3 protein: CASRFPGDRVDYYGYTF. DNA of the CDR3: TGTGCCAGCAGGTTCCCAGGGGACAGGGTTGACTACTATGGCTACACCTTC. The genes are TRBV21-1 and TRBJ1-2; the D call of TRBD1 is as the table states it, not checked on the DNA. TRBV21-1 is described as a pseudogene. The CDR3 has 17 amino acids.

This clonotype has at least ten counts. This chain joins TRBV5-1 and TRBJ2-6; possible D gene TRBD2, 6 bases. The CDR3 is made up of 16 amino acids. The V and J ends lost 4 bases and 0 bases respectively, with 11 bases between them. Germline CDR1 SGHRS, CDR2 YFSETQ. For the CDR3, the DNA is TGCGCCAGCAGCCCCGCCGGGAGCTCTGGGGCCAACGTCCTGACTTTC. Encoded protein: CASSPAGSSGANVLTF.

In this sample, this clonotype turned up many times. V is TRBV9 and J is TRBJ2-4; the D call may be TRBD1 or TRBD2 (5 bases each). Trimming shortened V by 0 bases and J by 5 bases, and 12 bases separated the two germline ends. Germline lookup yields CDR1 SGDLS and CDR2 YYNGEE. There are 15 residues in the CDR3. In DNA, the CDR3 is TGTGCCAGCAGCGTAGAGGACGGGGCTCAAAACATTCAGTACTTC. This translates into CASSVEDGAQNIQYF.

This clonotype turned up a few times. V and J are TRBV19 and TRBJ2-7; 14 bases match TRBD2. Germline V lookup: CDR1 LNHDA, CDR2 SQIVND (reference sequence). The CDR3 totals 15 residues. J was trimmed by 3 bases and V by 5 bases; bases with no gene match: 3. CDR3 nucleotide sequence: TGTGCCAGTAGTGCGGGACTAGCGGGGGTCTACGAGCAGTACTTC. Its translation is CASSAGLAGVYEQYF.

This clonotype has at least ten counts. The CDR3 is CASSYGDGANSPLHF. The CDR3 coding sequence is TGTGCCAGCAGTTACGGGGACGGGGCCAATTCACCCCTCCACTTT. The chain recombines TRBV6-2 or TRBV6-3 with TRBJ1-6; tentatively, D is TRBD1 (5 bases). This CDR3 contains 15 residues. V was cut by 2 bases and J by 7 bases, with 12 bases left in between. From germline, CDR1 is MNHEY and CDR2 SVGEGT.

J is TRBJ2-1 and V is TRBV7-2; 14 nucleotides match TRBD2. V gave up 4 bases and J gave up 3 bases; unmatched junction bases: 2. The CDR3 sequence is 16 residues long. Germline V gives CDR1 SGHTA, CDR2 FQGNSA. The CDR3 is CASSWGLAGVYNEQFF. As DNA, the CDR3 is TGTGCCAGCAGCTGGGGACTAGCGGGAGTCTACAATGAGCAGTTCTTC. Full variable domain (remainder filled in from reference TRBV7-2 and TRBJ2-1): GAGVSQSPSNKVTEKGKDVELRCDPISGHTALYWYRQSLGQGLEFLIYFQGNSAPDKSGLPSDRFSAERTGGSVSTLTIQRTQQEDSAVYLCASSWGLAGVYNEQFFGPGTRLTVL.

This clonotype has a handful of counts. The rearrangement links TRBV27 to TRBJ2-7, with a tentative D call TRBD2 (5 bases). The length of the CDR3 is 13 residues. V was clipped by 5 bases and J by 5 bases, with 13 bases between them. Germline CDR1 is MNHEY and CDR2 is SMNVEV (reference sequence). In DNA, the CDR3 is TGTGCCAGCAGTATGGCTCCGGGGAACGAGCAGTACTTC. This codes for CASSMAPGNEQYF.

This clonotype was seen repeatedly, ten times or more. The V call is TRBV5-4, the J call TRBJ2-1; 9 nucleotides match TRBD2. The V gene's germline CDR1 is SGHNT and CDR2 YYREEE (reference sequence). J was trimmed by 4 bases and V by 6 bases; bases with no gene match: 11. This CDR3 spans 16 amino acids. The CDR3 sequence is CASNSEGGGAYNEQFF. CDR3 nucleotide sequence: TGTGCCAGCAACTCGGAGGGCGGGGGGGCATACAATGAGCAGTTCTTC.

This clonotype was recorded many times. This chain uses TRBV7-9 with TRBJ2-7; TRBD2 matches 10 bases. The CDR3 length is 15 residues. CDR1 SEHNR and CDR2 FQNEAQ come from the germline V gene (reference sequence). The V and J ends lost 2 bases and 3 bases, in that order; junction bases with no gene match: 4. The CDR3 here is CASSLLPSGSYEQYF. The CDR3 DNA follows: TGTGCCAGCAGCTTATTACCTAGCGGGAGCTACGAGCAGTACTTC.

Only a few counts were recorded for this clonotype. V usage is TRBV4-2 and J usage is TRBJ2-1; D ambiguous. V was shortened by 0 bases and J by 6 bases, with 9 bases between the two germline ends. The CDR3 contains 14 residues. Germline assignment: CDR1 LGHNA and CDR2 YNFKEQ. The CDR3 reads CASSQDQVGNEQFF. Here the CDR3 DNA reads TGTGCCAGCAGCCAAGATCAAGTGGGCAATGAGCAGTTCTTC.

This chain links TRBV7-9 with TRBJ2-7; TRBD1 aligns across 10 bases. This CDR3 region has 15 residues. Germline V gene data show CDR1 as SEHNR and CDR2 as FQNEAQ (reference sequence). The V gene end was trimmed by 3 bases and the J gene end by 3 bases; junction bases not matched to a gene: 5. CDR3 DNA: TGTGCCAGCAGCTTGGAGGGGACAGGGGTCTACGAGCAGTACTTC. Its translation: CASSLEGTGVYEQYF.

Concerning this clonotype itself: One base away lies a much larger clone, so this may be a sequencing read error. A read error is likely, as this CDR3 ends without the conserved phenylalanine or tryptophan. The chain employs TRBV7-9 and TRBJ1-1; TRBD1 matches 7 bases. From germline, CDR1 is SEHNR and CDR2 FQNEAQ (reference sequence). The CDR3 has 17 residues. Germline trimming cut 6 bases from V and 2 bases from J; bases unmatched to any gene: 15. The CDR3 sequence is CASRHIQAGTDNTEAFL. The DNA of the CDR3 is TGTGCCAGCAGACACATACAGGCCGGGACAGACAACACTGAAGCTTTCCTT.

Only a few counts were recorded for this clonotype. This may be a read error: a much more frequent sequence differs by one nucleotide. The V call is TRBV7-2, the J call TRBJ2-3; TRBD2 agrees at 10 bases. Germline V gene data show CDR1 as SGHTA and CDR2 as FQGNSA. This CDR3 is built from 17 residues. J lost 6 bases, V lost 5 bases, and 14 bases had no gene match. The CDR3 reads CASSPGASGGVGDTQYF. Written as DNA, the CDR3 is TGTGCCAGCAGCCCGGGGGCTAGCGGGGGAGTAGGGGATACGCAGTATTTT.